The 7 T cell receptor beta chains below all came from one sample that was sequenced in a study of early T cells in non-severe SARS-CoV-2 infection. TCRdb analysed the 5' RACE reads with MiXCR anew, one entry per CDR3 protein. This table holds 45,000 to 60,000 distinct CDR3 sequences, about 9.4% found once. The sequencing input was whole blood. The receptor source for this set is an adult who was a healthcare worker with PCR-confirmed SARS-CoV-2 infection or an uninfected control (not recorded which).

This clonotype was counted at least ten times. The chain employs TRBV28 and TRBJ2-5; TRBD1 is a possible D gene (5 bases). The CDR3 runs to 13 residues. V was clipped by 6 bases and J by 3 bases, with 11 bases between them. The V gene's germline CDR1 is MDHEN and CDR2 SYDVKM. DNA for the CDR3: TGTGCCAGCAGACCTGACAGAGAAGAGACCCAGTACTTC. It encodes CASRPDREETQYF. The entire variable domain, with the rest obtained from reference TRBV28 and TRBJ2-5, is as follows: DVKVTQSSRYLVKRTGEKVFLECVQDMDHENMFWYRQDPGLGLRLIYFSYDVKMKEKGDIPEGYSVSREKKERFSLILESASTNQTSMYLCASRPDREETQYFGPGTRLLVL.

As to this clonotype: At one end the junction does not follow the germline gene, possibly because of a read error. V and J are TRBV6-2 or TRBV6-3 and TRBJ2-5; D is perhaps TRBD2 (6 bases). Germline V CDR1 and CDR2: MNHEY, SVGEGT. The CDR3 contains 15 residues. CDR3: CVSRGAPGRFVTQYF. The CDR3 region has the DNA TGTGTCAGCAGAGGCGCTCCAGGGAGGTTCGTGACCCAGTACTTC.

This clonotype was recorded at least ten times. This chain joins TRBV5-1 and TRBJ1-5; a weak D match, TRBD1 (5 bases). Trimming pared 0 bases from V and 1 base from J, leaving 8 bases between. The germline CDR1 and CDR2 sequences are SGHRS and YFSETQ. The CDR3 covers 15 residues. The CDR3 region is CASSLGQGSNQPQHF. The CDR3 DNA is TGCGCCAGCAGCTTGGGGCAGGGCAGCAATCAGCCCCAGCATTTT.

This clonotype was seen many times. The chain uses TRBV18 and TRBJ1-3; tentative D call: TRBD1 (5 bases). V was cut by 4 bases and J by 2 bases, with 12 bases left in between. This CDR3 comprises 15 residues. The germline CDR1 and CDR2 sequences are KGHSH and LQKENI. The CDR3 loop is CASSQRTSPGNTIYF. CDR3 coding DNA: TGTGCCAGCTCACAACGGACAAGCCCTGGAAACACCATATATTTT.

This clonotype occurred a few times. CDR3: CSASDRFGYTF. In DNA form, the CDR3 reads TGCAGTGCTTCCGACCGTTTTGGCTACACCTTC. The chain combines TRBV20-1 with TRBJ1-2; D remains ambiguous. CDR1 and CDR2 from the germline V gene are DFQATT and SNEGSKA (reference sequence). The CDR3 contains 11 residues. Trimming stripped 5 bases from V and 7 bases from J, with 11 bases between.

V gene TRBV7-2 combines with J gene TRBJ1-5; 8 bases align to TRBD1. Germline V CDR1 and CDR2: SGHTA, FQGNSA. This CDR3 has 15 amino acids. V lost 1 base, J lost 4 bases, and 3 bases stayed unmatched. The CDR3 region has the DNA TGTGCCAGCAGCTTAGGACAGGGGCATAATCAGCCCCAGCATTTT. Protein: CASSLGQGHNQPQHF.

This clonotype showed up many times. The rearrangement links TRBV12-3 or TRBV12-4 to TRBJ2-3, with unresolved D. The CDR3 extends over 14 amino acids. The V gene lost 3 bases and the J gene lost 2 bases, with 9 bases spanning the gap. The DNA of the CDR3 is TGTGCCAGCAGTTTCAAGATCTACACAGATACGCAGTATTTT. Its protein is CASSFKIYTDTQYF.